This section outlines one T cell receptor (beta chain) sequence together with its context. Its target is unknown. Germline V gene data show CDR1 as LNHNV and CDR2 as YYDKDF (reference sequence). The CDR3 spans 15 residues. V was cut by 8 bases and J by 7 bases, with 24 bases left in between. Per individual sample, about 10^5 TCR templates were assayed. The table came from immunoSEQ multiplex PCR; TCRdb's copy has only in-frame clones and leaves some out. Of around 100,000 clones in the sample, more than 90% were seen once. This specimen comes from a study of siplizumab effects on memory and regulatory T cells. Regarding the study as a whole: Sequences that were alloreactive and traceable to unstimulated CD4+ memory cells were significantly reduced by siplizumab. There appeared to be greater diversity in naive T cells than in memory cells, and naive T cells seemed major contributors to the alloresponse. Assignment to unstimulated subsets succeeded for only a minor fraction of the alloreactive clones.

This TCR was recovered from a human donor in good health. Some clones in this sample may be carry-over from other donors' samples. Sequencing input: CD4+ T cells sorted from blood. V and J are TRBV15 and TRBJ2-7; D tentatively reads TRBD1 or TRBD2 (6 bases each). In DNA, the CDR3 is TGTGCCACCTCCCCCAGGGGCGGGGCCGGTAGAGAGCAGTACTTC. Protein sequence: CATSPRGGAGREQYF.